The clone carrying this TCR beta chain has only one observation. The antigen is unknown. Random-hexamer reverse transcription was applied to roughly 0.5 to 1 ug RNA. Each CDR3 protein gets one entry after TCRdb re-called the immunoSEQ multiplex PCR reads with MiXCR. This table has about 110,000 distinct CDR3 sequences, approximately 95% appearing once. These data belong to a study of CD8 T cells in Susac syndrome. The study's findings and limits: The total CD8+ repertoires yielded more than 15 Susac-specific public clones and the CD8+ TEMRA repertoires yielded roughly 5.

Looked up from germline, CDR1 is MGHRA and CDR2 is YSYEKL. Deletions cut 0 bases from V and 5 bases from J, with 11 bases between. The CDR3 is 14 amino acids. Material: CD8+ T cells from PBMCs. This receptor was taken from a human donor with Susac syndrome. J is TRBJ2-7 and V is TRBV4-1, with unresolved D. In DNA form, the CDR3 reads TGCGCCAGCAGCCAAGATCCGGTCTTCGACGAGCAGTACTTC. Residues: CASSQDPVFDEQYF.